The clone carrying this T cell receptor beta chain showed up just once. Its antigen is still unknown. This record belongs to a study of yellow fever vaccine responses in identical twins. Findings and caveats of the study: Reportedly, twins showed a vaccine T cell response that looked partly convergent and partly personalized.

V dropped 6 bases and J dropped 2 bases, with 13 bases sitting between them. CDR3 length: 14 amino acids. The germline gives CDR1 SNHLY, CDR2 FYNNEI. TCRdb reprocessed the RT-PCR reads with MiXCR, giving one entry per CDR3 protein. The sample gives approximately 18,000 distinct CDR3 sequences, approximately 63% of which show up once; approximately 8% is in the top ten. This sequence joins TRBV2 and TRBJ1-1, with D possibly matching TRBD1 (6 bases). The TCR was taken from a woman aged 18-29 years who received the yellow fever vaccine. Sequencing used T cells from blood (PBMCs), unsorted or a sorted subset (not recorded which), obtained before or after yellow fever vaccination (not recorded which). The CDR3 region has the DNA TGTGCCAGCAGGAAGGGGGAGGGTAACACTGAAGCTTTCTTT. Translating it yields CASRKGEGNTEAFF.